This TCR beta chain comes out of a study of T cells after yellow fever vaccination. Regarding this clonotype: Its antigen is unknown.

CDR1 SEHNR and CDR2 FQNEAQ come from the germline V gene (reference sequence). Trimming cost V 5 bases and J 5 bases, with 19 bases left between them. This CDR3 region has 16 residues. For TCR, cDNA came from 5'RACE template switching, which added a universal primer site and UMIs. Via MiXCR, TCRdb re-called the 5' RACE reads, giving one row per CDR3 protein. The data contain about 400,000 distinct CDR3 sequences, roughly 12% of them seen just once; the ten biggest clones take up roughly 18%. General study findings and limits: Although most clonotypes did not, a small share appeared in both CD4 and CD8 compartments.

The chain combines TRBV7-9 with TRBJ2-1, with D perhaps matching TRBD2 (5 bases). This clonotype originated in a man between 18 and 29 years old who received the YFV17D yellow fever vaccine. Sequencing used PBMCs, obtained on the day of the first yellow fever vaccination. CDR3 loop: CASSPEGLALHNEQFF. The CDR3 DNA sequence: TGTGCCAGCAGCCCCGAGGGTCTAGCACTTCACAATGAGCAGTTCTTC.